One sample yielded the 8 T cell receptor beta chains listed below, sequenced in a study of graft-versus-host responses after intestinal transplantation. No cognate antigen is known for these TCRs. Assay: immunoSEQ multiplex PCR; the TCRdb copy retains only in-frame clones and omits some. This table has 80,000 to 100,000 clones, roughly 87% appearing once. Specimen: unstimulated CD8+ T cells sorted from spleen or lymph node cells, collected before intestinal transplant. The receptors were gathered from a human donor who received an intestinal transplant.

The genes are TRBV27 and TRBJ2-1; the D gene is possibly TRBD1 (5 bases). Germline CDR1 is MNHEY and CDR2 is SMNVEV (reference sequence). The V gene lost 2 bases and the J gene lost 5 bases, with 13 bases spanning the gap. The CDR3 extends over 15 amino acids. The CDR3 sequence is CASSLTADSHNEQFF. The CDR3 nucleotides are TGTGCCAGCAGTTTAACCGCCGACAGCCACAATGAGCAGTTCTTC.

The V gene is TRBV7-6, the J gene TRBJ2-5; 13 nucleotides agree with TRBD2. The J call is uncertain, as TRBJ2-7 better fits the DNA end. Germline CDR1 reads SGHVS; CDR2 reads FNYEAQ. This CDR3 region has 15 residues. The CDR3 region has the DNA TGTGCCAGCAGCAGGACTAGCGGGAGCAGCTACGAGCAGTACTTC. This translates into CASSRTSGSSYEQYF.

This clone appeared a few times. The rearrangement joins TRBV6-5 to TRBJ2-7; D not resolved. Trimming stripped 0 bases from V and 3 bases from J, with 6 bases between. The germline CDR1 and CDR2 sequences are MNHEY and SVGAGI. The CDR3 has 13 residues. The CDR3 region is CASSYSEGYEQYF. The CDR3 bases are TGTGCCAGCAGTTACTCGGAAGGCTACGAGCAGTACTTC.

V is TRBV2 and J is TRBJ2-1, with a possible D match to TRBD2 (6 bases). In germline, CDR1 is SNHLY, CDR2 FYNNEI. The CDR3 covers 12 residues. The V gene lost 0 bases and the J gene lost 13 bases, with 10 bases spanning the gap. The CDR3 spells CASSEARERQFF. For the CDR3, the DNA is TGTGCCAGCAGTGAAGCCCGGGAGAGACAGTTCTTC.

This chain connects TRBV5-6 to TRBJ2-7, with D possibly being TRBD1 (7 bases). V lost 2 bases and J lost 2, with 8 bases in between. This CDR3 is built from 13 residues. Germline V gene sequence: CDR1 SGHDT, CDR2 YYEEEE. For the CDR3, the DNA is TGTGCCAGCAGCTTCAGGGGGGCCTACGAGCAGTACTTC. This codes for CASSFRGAYEQYF.

This chain links TRBV28 with TRBJ1-5, with 7 bases fitting TRBD1. The CDR3 contains 18 residues. Germline trimming cut 5 bases from V and 0 bases from J; bases unmatched to any gene: 13. Germline assignment: CDR1 MDHEN and CDR2 SYDVKM. The CDR3 is CASSRDREAPNSNQPQHF. The DNA for the CDR3 is TGTGCCAGCAGTCGCGACAGGGAGGCACCTAATAGCAATCAGCCCCAGCATTTT.

V is TRBV9 and J is TRBJ2-1; TRBD1 might be the D (6 bases). Germline lookup yields CDR1 SGDLS and CDR2 YYNGEE. The V end lost 7 bases, the J end lost 7 bases, and 12 bases lay between the germline ends. CDR3 length equals 12 residues. CDR3 loop: CASGTGTNEQFF. DNA of the CDR3: TGTGCCAGCGGTACCGGGACAAATGAGCAGTTCTTC.

The V and J genes are TRBV6-5 and TRBJ1-3; 9 bases match TRBD1. After removal of 10 bases from V and 2 bases from J, the junction contained 9 bases not matched to a gene. This CDR3 is 15 amino acids long. CDR1 MNHEY and CDR2 SVGAGI come from the germline V gene. CDR3 coding DNA: TGTGCCACCGCCCCGACAGGGGGAACTGGAAACACCATATATTTT. This gives the protein CATAPTGGTGNTIYF.